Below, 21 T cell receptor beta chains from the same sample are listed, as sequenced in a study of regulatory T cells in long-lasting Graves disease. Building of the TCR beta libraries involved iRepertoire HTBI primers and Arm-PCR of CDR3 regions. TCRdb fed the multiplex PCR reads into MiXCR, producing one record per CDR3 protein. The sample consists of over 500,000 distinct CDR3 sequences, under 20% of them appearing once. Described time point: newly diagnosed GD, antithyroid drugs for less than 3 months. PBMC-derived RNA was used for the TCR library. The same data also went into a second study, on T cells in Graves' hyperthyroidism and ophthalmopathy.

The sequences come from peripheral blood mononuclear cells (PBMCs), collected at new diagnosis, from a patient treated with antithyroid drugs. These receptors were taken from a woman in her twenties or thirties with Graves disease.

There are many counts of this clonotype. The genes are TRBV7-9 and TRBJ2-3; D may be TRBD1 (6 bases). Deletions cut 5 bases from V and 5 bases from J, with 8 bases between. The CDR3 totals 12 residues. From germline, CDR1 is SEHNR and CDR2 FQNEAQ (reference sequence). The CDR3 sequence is CASSQTGDTQYF. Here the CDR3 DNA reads TGTGCCAGCAGCCAGACAGGAGATACGCAGTATTTT.

This CDR3 is CAWSRSLPSWGRIEKLFF. The CDR3 coding sequence is TGTGCCTGGAGTCGGAGTTTGCCGAGTTGGGGGCGGATTGAAAAACTGTTTTTT. The chain links TRBV30 to TRBJ1-4; D is possibly TRBD1 (6 bases). Germline V gene sequence: CDR1 GTSNPN, CDR2 SVGIG (reference sequence). V was cut by 2 bases and J by 7 bases, with 26 bases left in between. The CDR3 spans 18 residues.

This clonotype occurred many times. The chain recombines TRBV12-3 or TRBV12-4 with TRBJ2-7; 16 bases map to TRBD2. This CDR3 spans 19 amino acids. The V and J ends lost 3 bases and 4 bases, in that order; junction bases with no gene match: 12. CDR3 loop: CASSFQGLAGGPSKYEQYF. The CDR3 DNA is TGTGCCAGCAGTTTTCAGGGACTAGCGGGAGGGCCGTCAAAATACGAGCAGTACTTC.

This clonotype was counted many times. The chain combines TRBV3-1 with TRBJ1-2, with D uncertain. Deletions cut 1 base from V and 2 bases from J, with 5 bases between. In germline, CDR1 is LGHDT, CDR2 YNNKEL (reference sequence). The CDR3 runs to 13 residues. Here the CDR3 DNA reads TGTGCCAGCAGCCAAGTACAGAACTATGGCTACACCTTC. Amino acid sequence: CASSQVQNYGYTF.

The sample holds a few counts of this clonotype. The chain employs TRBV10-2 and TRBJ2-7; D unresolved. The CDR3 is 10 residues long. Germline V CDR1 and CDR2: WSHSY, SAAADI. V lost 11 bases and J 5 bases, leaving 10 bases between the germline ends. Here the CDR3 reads CAAQADEQYF. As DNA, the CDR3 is TGCGCCGCCCAGGCAGACGAGCAGTACTTC.

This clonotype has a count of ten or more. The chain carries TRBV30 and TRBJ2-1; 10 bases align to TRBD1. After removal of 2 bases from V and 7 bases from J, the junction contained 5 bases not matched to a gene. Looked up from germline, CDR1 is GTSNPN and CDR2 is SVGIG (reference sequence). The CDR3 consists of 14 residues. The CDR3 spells CAWSRDRGLNEQFF. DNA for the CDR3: TGTGCCTGGAGTCGGGACAGGGGACTTAATGAGCAGTTCTTC.

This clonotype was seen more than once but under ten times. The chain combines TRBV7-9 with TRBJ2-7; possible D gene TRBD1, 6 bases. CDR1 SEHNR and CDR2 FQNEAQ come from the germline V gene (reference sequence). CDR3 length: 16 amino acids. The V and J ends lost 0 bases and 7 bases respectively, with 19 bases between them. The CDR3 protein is CASSLAFGGASDEQYF. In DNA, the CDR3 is TGTGCCAGCAGCTTAGCGTTTGGGGGCGCTTCAGATGAGCAGTACTTC.

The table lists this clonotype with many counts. The CDR3 sequence is CASSFSREGMGVVRQETQYF. Written as DNA, the CDR3 is TGTGCCAGCAGTTTCAGTCGCGAGGGTATGGGGGTTGTCAGGCAAGAGACCCAGTACTTC. The rearrangement uses TRBV2 and TRBJ2-5, with D perhaps assigned TRBD1 or TRBD2 (5 bases each). This CDR3 has 20 amino acids. V lost 5 bases, J lost 2 bases, and 30 bases lay in between. The V gene's germline CDR1 is SNHLY and CDR2 FYNNEI.

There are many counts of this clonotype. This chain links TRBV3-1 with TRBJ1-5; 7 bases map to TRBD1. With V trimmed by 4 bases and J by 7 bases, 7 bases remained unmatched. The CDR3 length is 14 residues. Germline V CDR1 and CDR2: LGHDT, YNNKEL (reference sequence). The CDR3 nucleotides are TGTGCCAGCAGCCTTGGGACAGTGGGGCAGCCCCAGCATTTT. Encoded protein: CASSLGTVGQPQHF. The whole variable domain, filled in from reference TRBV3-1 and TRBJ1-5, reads DTAVSQTPKYLVTQMGNDKSIKCEQNLGHDTMYWYKQDSKKFLKIMFSYNNKELIINETVPNRFSPKSPDKAHLNLHINSLELGDSAVYFCASSLGTVGQPQHFGDGTRLSIL.

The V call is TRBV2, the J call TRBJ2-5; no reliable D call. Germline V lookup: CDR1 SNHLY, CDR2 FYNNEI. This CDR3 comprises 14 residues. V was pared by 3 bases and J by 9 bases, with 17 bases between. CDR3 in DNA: TGTGCCAGCAGTGAGCAACTGTTGGCCGAGGCCCAGTACTTC. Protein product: CASSEQLLAEAQYF.

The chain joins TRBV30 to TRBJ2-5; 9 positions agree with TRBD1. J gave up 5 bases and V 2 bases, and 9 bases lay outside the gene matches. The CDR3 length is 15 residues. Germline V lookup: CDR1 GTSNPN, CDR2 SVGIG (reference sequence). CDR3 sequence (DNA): TGTGCCTGGAGTAGGCGGGACAGGGTCCGGGAGACCCAGTACTTC. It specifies CAWSRRDRVRETQYF.

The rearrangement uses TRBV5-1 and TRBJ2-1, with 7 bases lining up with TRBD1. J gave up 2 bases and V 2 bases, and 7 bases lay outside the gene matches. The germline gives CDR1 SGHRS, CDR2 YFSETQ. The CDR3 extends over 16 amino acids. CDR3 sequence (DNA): TGCGCCAGCAGCTTCTCTCCCGGGACAGCCTACAATGAGCAGTTCTTC. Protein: CASSFSPGTAYNEQFF.

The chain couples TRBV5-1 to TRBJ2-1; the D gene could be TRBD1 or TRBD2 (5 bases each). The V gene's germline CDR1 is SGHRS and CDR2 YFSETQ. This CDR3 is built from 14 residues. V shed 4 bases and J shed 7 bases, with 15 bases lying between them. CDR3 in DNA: TGCGCCAGCAGCCCGGTGCTAGCAGGGAATGAGCAGTTCTTC. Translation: CASSPVLAGNEQFF.

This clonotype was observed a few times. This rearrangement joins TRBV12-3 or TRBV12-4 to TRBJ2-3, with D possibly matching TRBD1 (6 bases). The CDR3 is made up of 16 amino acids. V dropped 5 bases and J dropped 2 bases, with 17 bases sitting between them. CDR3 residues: CASSPIQGALTDTQYF. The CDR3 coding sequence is TGTGCCAGCAGTCCTATACAGGGAGCGCTCACAGATACGCAGTATTTT.

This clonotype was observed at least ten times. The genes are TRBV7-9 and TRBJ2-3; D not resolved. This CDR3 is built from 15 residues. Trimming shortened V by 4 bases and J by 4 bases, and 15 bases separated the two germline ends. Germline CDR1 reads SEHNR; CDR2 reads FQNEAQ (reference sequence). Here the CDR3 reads CASSYSQFAADTQYF. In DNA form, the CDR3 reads TGTGCCAGCAGCTACAGTCAGTTTGCGGCAGATACGCAGTATTTT.

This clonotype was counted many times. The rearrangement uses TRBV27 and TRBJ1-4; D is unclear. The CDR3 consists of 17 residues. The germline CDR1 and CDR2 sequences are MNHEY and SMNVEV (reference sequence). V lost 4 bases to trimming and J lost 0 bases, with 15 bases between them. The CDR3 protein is CASSSEEGWATNEKLFF. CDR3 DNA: TGTGCCAGCAGTTCCGAAGAGGGATGGGCAACTAATGAAAAACTGTTTTTT.

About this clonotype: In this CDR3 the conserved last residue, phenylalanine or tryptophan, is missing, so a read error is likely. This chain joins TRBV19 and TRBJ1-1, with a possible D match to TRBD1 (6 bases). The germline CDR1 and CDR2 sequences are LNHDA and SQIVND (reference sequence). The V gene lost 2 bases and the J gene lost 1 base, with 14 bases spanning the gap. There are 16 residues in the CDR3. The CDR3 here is CASSIIVGQSNTEAFL. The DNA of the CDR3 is TGTGCCAGTAGTATAATCGTCGGACAGTCGAACACTGAAGCTTTCCTT.

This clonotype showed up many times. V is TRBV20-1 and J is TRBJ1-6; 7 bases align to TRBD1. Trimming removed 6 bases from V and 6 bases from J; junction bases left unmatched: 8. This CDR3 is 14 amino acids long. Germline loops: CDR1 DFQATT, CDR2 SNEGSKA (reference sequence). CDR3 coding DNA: TGCAGTGCCCCCGGACAGGTGATTAATTCACCCCTCCACTTT. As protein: CSAPGQVINSPLHF.

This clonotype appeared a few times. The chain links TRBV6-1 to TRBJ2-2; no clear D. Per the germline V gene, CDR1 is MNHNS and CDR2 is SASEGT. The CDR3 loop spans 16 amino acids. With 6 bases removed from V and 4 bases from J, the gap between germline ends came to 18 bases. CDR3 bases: TGTGCCAGCAGCCAAGACCACACATTTCCCACCGGGGAGCTGTTTTTT. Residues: CASSQDHTFPTGELFF.

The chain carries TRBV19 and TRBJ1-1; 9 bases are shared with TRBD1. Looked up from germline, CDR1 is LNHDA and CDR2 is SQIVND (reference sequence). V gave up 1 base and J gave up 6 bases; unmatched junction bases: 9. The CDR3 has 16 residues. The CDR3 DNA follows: TGTGCCAGTAGTATAGGGGACAGGGCATCTTACGCTGAAGCTTTCTTT. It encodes CASSIGDRASYAEAFF.

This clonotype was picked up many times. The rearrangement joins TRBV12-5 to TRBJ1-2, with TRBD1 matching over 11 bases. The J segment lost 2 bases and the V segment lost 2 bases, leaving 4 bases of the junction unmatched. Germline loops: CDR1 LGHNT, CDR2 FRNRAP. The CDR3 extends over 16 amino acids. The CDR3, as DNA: TGTGCTAGTGGTTTGAGGACAGGGGGCAGAAACTATGGCTACACCTTC. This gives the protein CASGLRTGGRNYGYTF.